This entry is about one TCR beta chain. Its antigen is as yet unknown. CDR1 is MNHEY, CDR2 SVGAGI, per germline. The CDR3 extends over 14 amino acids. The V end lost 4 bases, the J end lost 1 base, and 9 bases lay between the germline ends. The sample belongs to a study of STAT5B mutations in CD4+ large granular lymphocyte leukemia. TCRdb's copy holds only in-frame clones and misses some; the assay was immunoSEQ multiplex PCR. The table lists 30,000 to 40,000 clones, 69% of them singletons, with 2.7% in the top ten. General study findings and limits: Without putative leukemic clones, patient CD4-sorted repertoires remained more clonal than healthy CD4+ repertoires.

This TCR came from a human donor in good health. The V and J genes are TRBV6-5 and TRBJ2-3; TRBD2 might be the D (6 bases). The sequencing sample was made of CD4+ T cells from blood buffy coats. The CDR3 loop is CASSLGLRTDTQYF. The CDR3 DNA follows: TGTGCCAGCAGTTTGGGACTTCGCACAGATACGCAGTATTTT.